Listed below are T cell receptor beta chains from one sample, sequenced in a study of blood T cell repertoires in COVID-19. Profiling relied on immunoSEQ multiplex PCR, and the TCRdb table lists in-frame clones only, not all of them. The sample yields roughly 180,000 clones, more than 80% seen once. The sample comprised PBMCs or T cells enriched from blood (not recorded which). These receptors came from a man aged 40-49 years who had recovered from COVID-19. The CDR3 runs from the conserved cysteine through the conserved F or W. The D gene is left open where the match is weak. Some rows have no size entry. The others give once, few or many, or a class for an expanded clone.

D gene: TRBD1; clone size: .; V gene: TRBV28; J gene: TRBJ1-5; CDR3 length: 14; CDR3 DNA: TGTGCCAGCAGTTTAGACAGGGGGAATCAGCCCCAGCATTTT; CDR3 protein: CASSLDRGNQPQHF
D gene: .; clone size: .; V gene: TRBV5-6; J gene: TRBJ2-7; CDR3 length: 14; CDR3 DNA: TGTGCCAGCAGCTTGGAGCTAGGCTCCTACGAGCAGTACTTC; CDR3 protein: CASSLELGSYEQYF
D gene: .; clone size: .; V gene: TRBV27; J gene: TRBJ2-7; CDR3 length: 13; CDR3 DNA: TGTGCCAGCTTCCGACTGGGCTCCTACGAGCAGTACTTC; CDR3 protein: CASFRLGSYEQYF
D gene: TRBD1; clone size: .; V gene: TRBV9; J gene: TRBJ2-7; CDR3 length: 15; CDR3 DNA: TGTGCCAGCAGCGAGGGACAGGCCCTAACCTACGAGCAGTACTTC; CDR3 protein: CASSEGQALTYEQYF
D gene: TRBD1; clone size: .; V gene: TRBV18; J gene: TRBJ1-2; CDR3 length: 15; CDR3 DNA: TGTGCCAGCTCACCACTCCGGGACAGGGTAAATGGCTACACCTTC; CDR3 protein: CASSPLRDRVNGYTF
D gene: .; clone size: .; V gene: TRBV6-5; J gene: TRBJ2-1; CDR3 length: 11; CDR3 DNA: TGTGCCAGCCGGCAGGGGAATGAGCAGTTCTTC; CDR3 protein: CASRQGNEQFF
D gene: .; clone size: .; V gene: TRBV28; J gene: TRBJ1-1; CDR3 length: 11; CDR3 DNA: TGTGCCAGCAGTTTTAGGCAGCGAGCTTTCTTT; CDR3 protein: CASSFRQRAFF
D gene: .; clone size: .; V gene: TRBV14; J gene: TRBJ2-1; CDR3 length: 16; CDR3 DNA: TGTGCCAGCAGCCGAGGATGGGTGTTGACCTACAATGAGCAGTTCTTC; CDR3 protein: CASSRGWVLTYNEQFF
D gene: .; clone size: .; V gene: TRBV11-2; J gene: TRBJ1-4; CDR3 length: 15; CDR3 DNA: TGTGCCAGCAGCGGACGACAGGCGAGTAATGAAAAACTGTTTTTT; CDR3 protein: CASSGRQASNEKLFF
D gene: .; clone size: .; V gene: TRBV11-2; J gene: TRBJ2-3; CDR3 length: 12; CDR3 DNA: TGTGCCAGCAGTCCGGACTCCGATACGCAGTATTTT; CDR3 protein: CASSPDSDTQYF
D gene: .; clone size: once; V gene: TRBV6-5; J gene: TRBJ2-1; CDR3 length: 14; CDR3 DNA: TGTGCCAGCACTCAAATTAGCTCCTACAATGAGCAGTTCTTC; CDR3 protein: CASTQISSYNEQFF
D gene: .; clone size: .; V gene: TRBV5-1; J gene: TRBJ2-6; CDR3 length: 16; CDR3 DNA: TGCGCCAGCAGCTTAACAGGGTCTTCTGGGGCCAACGTCCTGACTTTC; CDR3 protein: CASSLTGSSGANVLTF
D gene: TRBD2; clone size: few; V gene: TRBV5-1; J gene: TRBJ2-2; CDR3 length: 16; CDR3 DNA: TGCGCCAGCAGCCCCAGCGGGAGTCGGTCCACCGGGGAGCTGTTTTTT; CDR3 protein: CASSPSGSRSTGELFF
D gene: TRBD2; clone size: .; V gene: TRBV28; J gene: TRBJ2-3; CDR3 length: 17; CDR3 DNA: TGTGCCAGCAGTTTCACCTCGACTAGCCTGCGGGCAGATACGCAGTATTTT; CDR3 protein: CASSFTSTSLRADTQYF
D gene: .; clone size: .; V gene: TRBV28; J gene: TRBJ2-1; CDR3 length: 16; CDR3 DNA: TGTGCCAGCAGTTTTCATGCGGAGATCTCCTACAATGAGCAGTTCTTC; CDR3 protein: CASSFHAEISYNEQFF
D gene: .; clone size: .; V gene: TRBV7-9; J gene: TRBJ2-3; CDR3 length: 14; CDR3 DNA: TGTGCCAGCAGCTCCCCTTCCCCCTCAGATACGCAGTATTTT; CDR3 protein: CASSSPSPSDTQYF
D gene: .; clone size: .; V gene: TRBV6-1; J gene: TRBJ1-1; CDR3 length: 13; CDR3 DNA: TGTGCCAGCAGTGAATTCGGAGACACTGAAGCTTTCTTT; CDR3 protein: CASSEFGDTEAFF
D gene: TRBD1; clone size: .; V gene: TRBV5-1; J gene: TRBJ1-1; CDR3 length: 15; CDR3 DNA: TGCGCCAGCAGCCTTAATACAGGGGCCAACACTGAAGCTTTCTTT; CDR3 protein: CASSLNTGANTEAFF
D gene: .; clone size: .; V gene: TRBV7-2; J gene: TRBJ1-5; CDR3 length: 15; CDR3 DNA: TGTGCCAGCAGCCGCGAAACAGGGAACAATCAGCCCCAGCATTTT; CDR3 protein: CASSRETGNNQPQHF
D gene: .; clone size: .; V gene: TRBV5-1; J gene: TRBJ1-1; CDR3 length: 14; CDR3 DNA: TGCGCCAGCAGCCCACAGGGTCCGCAGGCCGAAGCTTTCTTT; CDR3 protein: CASSPQGPQAEAFF
D gene: .; clone size: .; V gene: TRBV18; J gene: TRBJ1-3; CDR3 length: 17; CDR3 DNA: TGTGCCAGCTCACCTATCAATACAGGAGTCTCTGGAAACACCATATATTTT; CDR3 protein: CASSPINTGVSGNTIYF
D gene: TRBD1; clone size: .; V gene: TRBV5-5; J gene: TRBJ1-2; CDR3 length: 19; CDR3 DNA: TGTGCCAGCAGCCGACTTTTTCGGGACAGGGTTAACAAGGAACATGGCTACACCTTC; CDR3 protein: CASSRLFRDRVNKEHGYTF
D gene: .; clone size: .; V gene: TRBV6-2/TRBV6-3; J gene: TRBJ1-4; CDR3 length: 16; CDR3 DNA: TGTGCCAGCAGTCGTAGCACCGGGACTTATCGTGAAAAACTGTTTTTT; CDR3 protein: CASSRSTGTYREKLFF
D gene: TRBD1; clone size: few; V gene: TRBV14; J gene: TRBJ1-2; CDR3 length: 13; CDR3 DNA: TGTGCCAGCAGCTTACAGGGGGCCGTCGGCTACACCTTC; CDR3 protein: CASSLQGAVGYTF
D gene: TRBD1; clone size: .; V gene: TRBV28; J gene: TRBJ1-3; CDR3 length: 15; CDR3 DNA: TGTGCCAGCAGTTTAGCCTGGACAGGTGGAAACACCATATATTTT; CDR3 protein: CASSLAWTGGNTIYF
D gene: .; clone size: .; V gene: TRBV4-2; J gene: TRBJ1-2; CDR3 length: 14; CDR3 DNA: TGTGCCAGCAGCCACGCGCGGGGCGACTATGGCTACACCTTC; CDR3 protein: CASSHARGDYGYTF
D gene: .; clone size: .; V gene: TRBV11-3; J gene: TRBJ2-5; CDR3 length: 15; CDR3 DNA: TGTGCCAGCAGCTTAGTGGCGGGGTCAAAAGAGACCCAGTACTTC; CDR3 protein: CASSLVAGSKETQYF
D gene: TRBD2; clone size: .; V gene: TRBV7-6; J gene: TRBJ2-7; CDR3 length: 15; CDR3 DNA: TGTGCCAGCAGCTTAGCGGGCGGGGGGTTCCACGAGCAGTACTTC; CDR3 protein: CASSLAGGGFHEQYF
D gene: .; clone size: .; V gene: TRBV5-6; J gene: TRBJ2-1; CDR3 length: 12; CDR3 DNA: TGTGCCAGCAGCCAGGATAGGAATGAGCAGTTCTTC; CDR3 protein: CASSQDRNEQFF
D gene: TRBD1; clone size: .; V gene: TRBV28; J gene: TRBJ1-4; CDR3 length: 18; CDR3 DNA: TGTGCCAGCAGGCTCCGGGACAGGGGGCCCTCTGGACCTGAAAAACTGTTTTTT; CDR3 protein: CASRLRDRGPSGPEKLFF
D gene: TRBD1; clone size: once; V gene: TRBV19; J gene: TRBJ2-1; CDR3 length: 13; CDR3 DNA: TGTGCCAGTAGTATAGTAGGGGGCGGTGAGCAGTTCTTC; CDR3 protein: CASSIVGGGEQFF
D gene: TRBD2; clone size: .; V gene: TRBV28; J gene: TRBJ2-5; CDR3 length: 16; CDR3 DNA: TGTGCCAGCAGTTCTCCGGGACTAGCGACCCGAGAGACCCAGTACTTC; CDR3 protein: CASSSPGLATRETQYF
D gene: .; clone size: .; V gene: TRBV29-1; J gene: TRBJ1-6; CDR3 length: 17; CDR3 DNA: TGCAGCGTTTCCCCCCCCACGGGGGGTACCTATAATTCACCCCTCCACTTT; CDR3 protein: CSVSPPTGGTYNSPLHF
D gene: TRBD2; clone size: .; V gene: TRBV9; J gene: TRBJ2-1; CDR3 length: 15; CDR3 DNA: TGTGCCAGCAGCCCGTGGGGGGGGATTAAGAATGAGCAGTTCTTC; CDR3 protein: CASSPWGGIKNEQFF
D gene: .; clone size: .; V gene: TRBV25-1; J gene: TRBJ1-2; CDR3 length: 16; CDR3 DNA: TGTGCCAGCAGTGACTCGACTCTTGCGTCTAACTATGGCTACACCTTC; CDR3 protein: CASSDSTLASNYGYTF
D gene: TRBD2; clone size: .; V gene: TRBV9; J gene: TRBJ2-2; CDR3 length: 16; CDR3 DNA: TGTGCCAGCAGCGTAGGAACTAGCGGTAGCACCGGGGAGCTGTTTTTT; CDR3 protein: CASSVGTSGSTGELFF
D gene: .; clone size: .; V gene: TRBV28; J gene: TRBJ2-3; CDR3 length: 15; CDR3 DNA: TGTGCCAGCAGTTTTCCGTCGCAACTTACAGATACGCAGTATTTT; CDR3 protein: CASSFPSQLTDTQYF
D gene: TRBD2; clone size: .; V gene: TRBV28; J gene: TRBJ2-2; CDR3 length: 14; CDR3 DNA: TGTGCCAGCAGAGCGGCGGGAGAAACCGGGGAGCTGTTTTTT; CDR3 protein: CASRAAGETGELFF
D gene: .; clone size: .; V gene: TRBV7-3; J gene: TRBJ1-4; CDR3 length: 15; CDR3 DNA: TGTGCCAGCAGGGAAACAGGAGTCGCGAATGAAAAACTGTTTTTT; CDR3 protein: CASRETGVANEKLFF
D gene: TRBD1; clone size: .; V gene: TRBV10-3; J gene: TRBJ1-1; CDR3 length: 16; CDR3 DNA: TGTGCCATCAGCGGAGCTCCGGGACAGGGAAGCACTGAAGCTTTCTTT; CDR3 protein: CAISGAPGQGSTEAFF
D gene: TRBD1; clone size: few; V gene: TRBV5-6; J gene: TRBJ1-4; CDR3 length: 15; CDR3 DNA: TGTGCCAGCAGCTTCCGGGACAGGGGGAATGAAAAACTGTTTTTT; CDR3 protein: CASSFRDRGNEKLFF
D gene: TRBD1; clone size: once; V gene: TRBV19; J gene: TRBJ1-2; CDR3 length: 14; CDR3 DNA: TGTGCCGCGCAGGCGACAGGGGCCCTCTATGGCTACACCTTC; CDR3 protein: CAAQATGALYGYTF
D gene: .; clone size: .; V gene: TRBV11-3; J gene: TRBJ2-7; CDR3 length: 11; CDR3 DNA: TGTGCCAGCAGTCTAGAGGTCGAGCAGTACTTC; CDR3 protein: CASSLEVEQYF
D gene: .; clone size: .; V gene: TRBV10-1; J gene: TRBJ2-1; CDR3 length: 16; CDR3 DNA: TGCGCCAGCAGTGTCGTGGCAGGGGCGACCCCGCAGGAGCAGTTCTTC; CDR3 protein: CASSVVAGATPQEQFF
D gene: .; clone size: once; V gene: TRBV14; J gene: TRBJ2-7; CDR3 length: 14; CDR3 DNA: TGTGCCAGCAGCCGCGCTTCGGCCACTAGAGAGCAGTACTTC; CDR3 protein: CASSRASATREQYF
D gene: TRBD2; clone size: few; V gene: TRBV5-1; J gene: TRBJ2-1; CDR3 length: 15; CDR3 DNA: TGCGCCAGCAGCTTGGCGGGACTAGACTCTAATGAGCAGTTCTTC; CDR3 protein: CASSLAGLDSNEQFF
D gene: .; clone size: .; V gene: TRBV15; J gene: TRBJ2-7; CDR3 length: 13; CDR3 DNA: TGTGCCACCAGCGGGGGGTCCCCCTACGAGCAGTACTTC; CDR3 protein: CATSGGSPYEQYF
D gene: TRBD1; clone size: .; V gene: TRBV14; J gene: TRBJ2-7; CDR3 length: 14; CDR3 DNA: TGTGCCAGCAGCGCGGACAGGGGGTCCAGAGAGCAGTACTTC; CDR3 protein: CASSADRGSREQYF
D gene: TRBD2; clone size: .; V gene: TRBV10-3; J gene: TRBJ2-3; CDR3 length: 14; CDR3 DNA: TGTGCCATTTCCTTAGCGGGGGCCACAGATACGCAGTATTTT; CDR3 protein: CAISLAGATDTQYF
D gene: TRBD2; clone size: .; V gene: TRBV2; J gene: TRBJ2-1; CDR3 length: 16; CDR3 DNA: TGTGCCAGCAGTGAAGCGCTTGCGGGGGGCGGCAATGAGCAGTTCTTC; CDR3 protein: CASSEALAGGGNEQFF
D gene: TRBD1; clone size: .; V gene: TRBV6-5; J gene: TRBJ1-1; CDR3 length: 12; CDR3 DNA: TGTGCCAGCGCGGACAGGGTCACTGAAGCTTTCTTT; CDR3 protein: CASADRVTEAFF
D gene: .; clone size: .; V gene: TRBV18; J gene: TRBJ1-2; CDR3 length: 14; CDR3 DNA: TGTGCCAGCTCACCACCGTTGGGGGGCTATGGCTACACCTTC; CDR3 protein: CASSPPLGGYGYTF